This T cell receptor beta chain was found in a study of blood T cells in healthy people across ages. General study points: CMV infection status of these donors was not known. PBMC samples, being unsorted, prevented any conclusive comparison of naive and antigen-experienced cells. Older age coincided with a roughly linear decline in TCR beta diversity per million T cells.

Of note for this clonotype: What it binds is unknown.

The second PCR ran roughly 7 to 11 cycles with a sample-barcoded 5' primer and J-beta primers. MiXCR, applied by TCRdb to the 5' RACE reads, yields one record per CDR3 protein. The sample includes fewer than 1,000,000 distinct CDR3 sequences, about 47% seen only once; the top ten take around a sixth. V was shortened by 3 bases and J by 7 bases, with 22 bases between the two germline ends. In germline, CDR1 is MNHEY, CDR2 SVGEGT. The CDR3 covers 16 residues. Specimen: blood. The gene calls are TRBV6-2 or TRBV6-3 and TRBJ2-7; D is tentatively TRBD1 or TRBD2 (7 bases each). This receptor was taken from a man aged 80 or over in good health. CDR3: CASSYLAEGAGNEQYF. In DNA form, the CDR3 reads TGTGCCAGCAGTTATCTAGCGGAGGGGGCTGGCAATGAGCAGTACTTC.